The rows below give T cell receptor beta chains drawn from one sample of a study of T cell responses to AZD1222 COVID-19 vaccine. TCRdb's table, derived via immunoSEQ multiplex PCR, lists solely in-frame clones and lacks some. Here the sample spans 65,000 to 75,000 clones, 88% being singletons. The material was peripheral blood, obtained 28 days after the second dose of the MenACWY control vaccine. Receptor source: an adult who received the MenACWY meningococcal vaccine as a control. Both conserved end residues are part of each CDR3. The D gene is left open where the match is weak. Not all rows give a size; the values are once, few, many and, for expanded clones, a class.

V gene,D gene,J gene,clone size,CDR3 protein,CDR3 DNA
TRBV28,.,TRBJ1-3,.,CASSRGSGSGNTIYF,TGTGCCAGCAGTCGGGGTTCAGGGTCTGGAAACACCATATATTTT
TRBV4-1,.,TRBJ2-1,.,CASSQELAEIYNEQFF,TGCGCCAGCAGCCAAGAATTAGCGGAAATCTACAATGAGCAGTTCTTC
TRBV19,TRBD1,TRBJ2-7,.,CASSPRQGSHEQYF,TGTGCCAGTAGCCCTCGACAGGGATCCCACGAGCAGTACTTC
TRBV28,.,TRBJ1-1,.,CASSLGGLYTEAFF,TGTGCCAGCAGTTTGGGAGGACTGTACACTGAAGCTTTCTTT
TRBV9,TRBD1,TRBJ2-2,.,CASDGQGVNNGELFF,TGTGCCAGCGACGGACAGGGAGTGAATAACGGGGAGCTGTTTTTT
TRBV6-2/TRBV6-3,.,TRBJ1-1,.,CASSSNSQGNTEAFF,TGTGCCAGCAGTTCCAACAGTCAGGGCAACACTGAAGCTTTCTTT
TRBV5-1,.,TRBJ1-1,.,CASSPLSGGTEAFF,TGCGCCAGCAGCCCTTTAAGCGGTGGCACTGAAGCTTTCTTT
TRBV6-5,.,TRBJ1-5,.,CASSLGRFGNQPQHF,TGTGCCAGCAGCTTAGGGAGGTTCGGCAATCAGCCCCAGCATTTT
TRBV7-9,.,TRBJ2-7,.,CASSLSPLPYEQYF,TGTGCCAGCAGCTTATCCCCGCTCCCCTACGAGCAGTACTTC
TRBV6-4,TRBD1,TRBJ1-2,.,CASSRSQGGYYGYTF,TGTGCCAGCAGTCGGTCACAGGGGGGCTACTATGGCTACACCTTC
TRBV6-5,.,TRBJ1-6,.,CATQRDRNSPLHF,TGTGCCACCCAACGGGACCGGAATTCACCCCTCCACTTT
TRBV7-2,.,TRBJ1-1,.,CASSLTNTEAFF,TGTGCCAGCAGCCTTACGAACACTGAAGCTTTCTTT
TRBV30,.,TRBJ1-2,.,CAWSQRIYGYTF,TGTGCCTGGAGCCAGAGAATCTATGGCTACACCTTC
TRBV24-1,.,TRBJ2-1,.,CATRGAGDYNEQFF,TGTGCCACCAGAGGGGCAGGGGACTACAATGAGCAGTTCTTC
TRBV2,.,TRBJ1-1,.,CASSLSRGQMAEAFF,TGTGCCAGCAGCCTTTCGCGGGGCCAGATGGCTGAAGCTTTCTTT
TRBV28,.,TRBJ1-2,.,CASLRRQGHGYTF,TGTGCCAGCTTACGGAGGCAGGGCCATGGCTACACCTTC
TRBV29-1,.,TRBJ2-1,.,CSVDPYNEQFF,TGCAGCGTTGACCCTTACAATGAGCAGTTCTTC
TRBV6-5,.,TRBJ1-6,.,CASSYGSRWDSPLHF,TGTGCCAGCAGTTATGGGTCCAGGTGGGATTCACCCCTCCACTTT
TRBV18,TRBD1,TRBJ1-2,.,CASSSGAGGSYGYTF,TGTGCCAGCTCATCTGGGGCAGGGGGCAGCTATGGCTACACCTTC
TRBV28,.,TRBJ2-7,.,CASSLKAGEPFLGYEQYF,TGTGCCAGCAGTTTAAAGGCAGGGGAGCCCTTCCTAGGGTACGAGCAGTACTTC
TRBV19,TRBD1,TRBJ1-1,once,CASSQGGWLNTEAFF,TGTGCCAGTAGTCAGGGGGGATGGCTAAACACTGAAGCTTTCTTT
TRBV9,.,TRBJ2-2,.,CASSVGGSGRNTGELFF,TGTGCCAGCAGCGTAGGAGGGTCGGGCAGGAACACCGGGGAGCTGTTTTTT
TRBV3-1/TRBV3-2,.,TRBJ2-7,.,CASSPQTYEQYF,TGTGCCAGCAGCCCCCAAACCTACGAGCAGTACTTC
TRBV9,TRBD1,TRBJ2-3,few,CASSPSPDRDTQYF,TGTGCCAGCAGCCCGAGTCCGGACAGGGATACGCAGTATTTT
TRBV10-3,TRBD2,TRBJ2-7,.,CAISEASGYYEQYF,TGTGCCATCAGTGAGGCTAGCGGATACTACGAGCAGTACTTC
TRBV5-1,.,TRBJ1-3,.,CASSSSFSTAPSAGNTIYF,TGCGCCAGCAGCTCATCCTTTTCGACAGCACCTTCGGCTGGAAACACCATATATTTT
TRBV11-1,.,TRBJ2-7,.,CASSFGWGYEQYF,TGTGCCAGCAGCTTTGGTTGGGGCTACGAGCAGTACTTC
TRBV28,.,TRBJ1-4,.,CASTPGQVPIGLFF,TGTGCCAGCACCCCAGGCCAGGTACCTATAGGACTGTTTTTT
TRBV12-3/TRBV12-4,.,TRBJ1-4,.,CASSFLVGEKLFF,TGTGCCAGCAGTTTTTTGGTCGGTGAAAAACTGTTTTTT
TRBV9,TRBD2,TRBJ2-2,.,CASSGREGRDTGELFF,TGTGCCAGCAGCGGCCGGGAGGGGAGGGACACCGGGGAGCTGTTTTTT
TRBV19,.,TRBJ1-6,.,CASSIPTSPLHF,TGTGCCAGTAGTATCCCCACTTCACCCCTCCACTTT
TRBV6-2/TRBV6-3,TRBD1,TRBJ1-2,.,CASSYPTGQGIGYTF,TGTGCCAGCAGTTACCCAACCGGACAGGGCATTGGCTACACCTTC
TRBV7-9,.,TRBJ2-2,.,CASSLAPSTGELFF,TGTGCCAGCAGCTTGGCTCCCTCCACCGGGGAGCTGTTTTTT
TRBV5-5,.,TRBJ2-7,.,CASTTPTRTYEQYF,TGTGCCAGCACAACCCCGACCCGCACCTACGAGCAGTACTTC
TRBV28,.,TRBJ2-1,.,CASSGGSYNEQFF,TGTGCCAGCAGCGGAGGCTCCTACAATGAGCAGTTCTTC
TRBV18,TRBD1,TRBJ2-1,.,CASFVGTGVYNEQFF,TGTGCCAGCTTCGTCGGGACAGGGGTCTACAATGAGCAGTTCTTC
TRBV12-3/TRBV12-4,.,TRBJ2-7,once,CASSFFGEGEQYF,.
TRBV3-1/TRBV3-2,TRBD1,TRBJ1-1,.,CASSPYRGEAFF,TGTGCCAGCAGCCCTTACAGGGGTGAAGCTTTCTTT
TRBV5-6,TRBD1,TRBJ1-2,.,CASSLGVTGTRSYTF,TGTGCCAGCAGCTTGGGAGTGACAGGGACGCGGAGCTACACCTTC
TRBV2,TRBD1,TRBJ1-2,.,CASNYRGDGYTF,TGTGCCAGCAACTACAGGGGCGATGGCTACACCTTC
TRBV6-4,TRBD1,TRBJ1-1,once,CASSATGTGPEAFF,TGTGCCAGCAGTGCCACCGGGACAGGGCCTGAAGCTTTCTTT
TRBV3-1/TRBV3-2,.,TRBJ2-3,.,CASSQMALSVDTQYF,TGTGCCAGCAGCCAAATGGCTCTAAGTGTGGATACGCAGTATTTT
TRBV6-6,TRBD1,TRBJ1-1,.,CASTGGMNTEAFF,TGTGCCAGTACAGGGGGTATGAACACTGAAGCTTTCTTT